Included here is one TCR beta chain sequence, with context. Germline CDR1 reads LNHDA; CDR2 reads SQIVND (reference sequence). Losses at the gene ends were 6 bases for V and 9 bases for J; bases not matched to a gene: 7. This CDR3 contains 12 residues. This entry belongs to a study of OX40 agonist ivuxolimab in advanced cancers. Study details: Dose-escalation patients had hepatocellular carcinoma, melanoma, renal cell or head and neck cancer.

The data were produced by immunoSEQ multiplex PCR, yet TCRdb's version contains in-frame clones alone and is incomplete. Altogether tens of thousands of clones are present, just under 95% being singletons, with the ten largest covering roughly 0.6%. The clonotype comes from an adult with an advanced solid tumor such as melanoma, head and neck, liver or kidney cancer. V is TRBV19 and J is TRBJ2-5; TRBD1 agrees at 7 bases. Specimen: CD4+ or CD8+ T cells sorted from blood, collected in a trial of the OX40 agonist ivuxolimab. CDR3 coding DNA: TGTGCCAGTAGCTCATCCCAGGGGGCCCAGTACTTC. Encoded protein: CASSSSQGAQYF.